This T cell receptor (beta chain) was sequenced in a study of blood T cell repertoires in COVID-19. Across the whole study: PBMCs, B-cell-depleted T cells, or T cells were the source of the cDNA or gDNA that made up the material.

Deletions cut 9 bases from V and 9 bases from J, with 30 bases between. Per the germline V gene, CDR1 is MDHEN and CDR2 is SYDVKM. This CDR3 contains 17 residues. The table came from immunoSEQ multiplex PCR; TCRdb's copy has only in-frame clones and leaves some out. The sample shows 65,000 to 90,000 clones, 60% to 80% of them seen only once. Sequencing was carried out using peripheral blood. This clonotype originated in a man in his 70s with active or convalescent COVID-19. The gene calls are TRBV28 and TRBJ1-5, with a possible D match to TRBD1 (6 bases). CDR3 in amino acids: CASELQGNQRLRVPQHF. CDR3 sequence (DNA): TGTGCCAGTGAGCTACAGGGAAATCAGAGACTCAGGGTGCCCCAGCATTTT. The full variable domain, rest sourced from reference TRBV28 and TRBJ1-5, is DVKVTQSSRYLVKRTGEKVFLECVQDMDHENMFWYRQDPGLGLRLIYFSYDVKMKEKGDIPEGYSVSREKKERFSLILESASTNQTSMYLCASELQGNQRLRVPQHFGDGTRLSIL.